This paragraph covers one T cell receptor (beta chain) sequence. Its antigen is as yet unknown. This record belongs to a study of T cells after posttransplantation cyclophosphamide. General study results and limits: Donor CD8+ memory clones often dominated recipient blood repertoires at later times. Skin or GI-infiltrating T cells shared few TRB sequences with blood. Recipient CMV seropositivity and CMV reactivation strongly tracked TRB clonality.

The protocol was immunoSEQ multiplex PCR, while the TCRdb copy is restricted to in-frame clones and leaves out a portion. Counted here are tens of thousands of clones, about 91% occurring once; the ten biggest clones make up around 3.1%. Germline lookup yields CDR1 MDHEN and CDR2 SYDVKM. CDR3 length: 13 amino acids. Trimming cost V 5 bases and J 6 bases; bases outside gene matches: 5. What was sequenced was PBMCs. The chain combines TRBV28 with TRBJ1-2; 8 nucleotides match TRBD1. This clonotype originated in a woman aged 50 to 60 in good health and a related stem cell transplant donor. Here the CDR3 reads CASSGDRFHGYTF. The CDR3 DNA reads TGTGCCAGCAGTGGGGACAGGTTTCATGGCTACACCTTC.